The 12 T cell receptor beta chains in this list originate from one sample, sequenced in a study of blood T cell repertoires in COVID-19. Here immunoSEQ multiplex PCR was the method, and the copy in TCRdb shows in-frame clones only, minus some. Seen here are about 200,000 clones, 80% to 90% observed once, and the top ten hold roughly 5%. Sequencing was performed on peripheral blood. The receptors shown here come from a woman at least 80 years old with acute or convalescent COVID-19.

The chain joins TRBV7-8 to TRBJ2-1, with D hard to call. V was pared by 7 bases and J by 2 bases, with 15 bases between. The CDR3 loop spans 15 amino acids. Germline CDR1 is SGHVS and CDR2 is FQNEAQ. The CDR3 reads CASTYVGSAYNEQFF. The DNA of the CDR3 is TGTGCCAGCACCTATGTCGGGTCGGCCTACAATGAGCAGTTCTTC.

The chain carries TRBV19 and TRBJ2-2; 12 bases map to TRBD2. Germline CDR1 reads LNHDA; CDR2 reads SQIVND (reference sequence). V lost 7 bases, J lost 2 bases, and 11 bases stayed unmatched. The CDR3 extends over 18 amino acids. CDR3 region: CASNGALTSGRNTGELFF. DNA of the CDR3: TGTGCCAGTAATGGGGCCTTGACTAGCGGGAGAAACACCGGGGAGCTGTTTTTT.

The rearrangement links TRBV5-1 to TRBJ2-6, with TRBD1 matching 7 bases. The junction had 7 bases not matched to a gene; V was cut back by 1 base and J by 0 bases. The CDR3 loop spans 18 amino acids. Per the germline V gene, CDR1 is SGHRS and CDR2 is YFSETQ. The CDR3 bases are TGCGCCAGCAGCTTGAGGGGACAGCAATTCTCTGGGGCCAACGTCCTGACTTTC. Translated: CASSLRGQQFSGANVLTF.

CDR3 in DNA: TGTGCCAGCAGCGTAGCGGGTTCGGGAGGGGGCGTCCAAGAGACCCAGTACTTC. It encodes CASSVAGSGGGVQETQYF. The chain recombines TRBV9 with TRBJ2-5; D is perhaps TRBD2 (8 bases). The CDR3 runs to 18 residues. Per the germline V gene, CDR1 is SGDLS and CDR2 is YYNGEE. With 0 bases removed from V and 1 base from J, the gap between germline ends came to 19 bases.

This chain joins TRBV3-1 (or the pseudogene TRBV3-2) and TRBJ1-3; D unresolved. Germline V gives CDR1 LGHDT, CDR2 YNNKEL (reference sequence). Trimming removed 7 bases from V and 3 bases from J, with 13 bases in between. The CDR3 spans 14 residues. CDR3 bases: TGTGCCAGCAAGGCCTGGGGAGTTGGAAACACCATATATTTT. The encoded protein is CASKAWGVGNTIYF.

The chain employs TRBV5-1 and TRBJ2-3, with D perhaps matching TRBD2 (5 bases). The CDR3 has 15 amino acids. V was pared by 1 base and J by 3 bases, with 12 bases between. Germline V gives CDR1 SGHRS, CDR2 YFSETQ. CDR3 bases: TGCGCCAGCAGCTTGCAAGGCGGAGGAACAGATACGCAGTATTTT. Translating gives CASSLQGGGTDTQYF.

V usage is TRBV5-1 and J usage is TRBJ2-2; TRBD2 agrees at 10 bases. The V gene's germline CDR1 is SGHRS and CDR2 YFSETQ. This CDR3 has 14 amino acids. The V segment lost 4 bases and the J segment 5 bases; nucleotides outside the gene matches: 2. CDR3 nucleotide sequence: TGCGCCAGCAGCCCGGGACTAGCGACCGGGGAGCTGTTTTTT. Residues: CASSPGLATGELFF.

J is TRBJ1-2 and V is TRBV4-3; 7 bases match TRBD1. With V trimmed by 4 bases and J by 9 bases, 14 bases remained unmatched. Germline lookup yields CDR1 LGHNA and CDR2 YSLEER. The CDR3 is 15 amino acids. The CDR3 region has the DNA TGCGCCAGCAGCCCTAACCTTCTTGAGGACAGGAGCTACACCTTC. It yields the protein CASSPNLLEDRSYTF.

The chain links TRBV9 to TRBJ2-6, with 10 bases matching TRBD1. With V trimmed by 2 bases and J by 0 bases, 5 bases remained unmatched. The CDR3 sequence is 18 residues long. The germline CDR1 and CDR2 sequences are SGDLS and YYNGEE. The CDR3 reads CASSVGTGAHSGANVLTF. The CDR3 DNA follows: TGTGCCAGCAGCGTCGGGACAGGGGCCCACTCTGGGGCCAACGTCCTGACTTTC.

The V gene is TRBV27, the J gene TRBJ1-2; 7 bases line up with TRBD1. J was trimmed by 5 bases and V by 5 bases; bases with no gene match: 5. Germline assignment: CDR1 MNHEY and CDR2 SMNVEV (reference sequence). The CDR3 contains 13 residues. CDR3 protein: CASSPDREYGYTF. The CDR3 coding sequence is TGTGCCAGCAGTCCCGACAGGGAGTATGGCTACACCTTC.

This chain joins TRBV7-9 and TRBJ2-7, with 8 bases aligning to TRBD2. CDR3 length: 16 residues. Germline-derived CDR1 and CDR2 are SEHNR and FQNEAQ (reference sequence). V shed 4 bases and J 4 bases; nucleotides not matched to a gene: 12. In DNA form, the CDR3 reads TGTGCCAGCAGCTCCCAGGGGCGGGAGGAAGGGTACGAGCAGTACTTC. This translates into CASSSQGREEGYEQYF.

The genes are TRBV5-1 and TRBJ1-1, with TRBD1 identical over 8 bases. CDR3 size: 12 residues. The trim removed 4 bases at V and 10 bases at J, leaving 6 bases unmatched. Germline assignment: CDR1 SGHRS and CDR2 YFSETQ. The CDR3 region is CASSMDRERAFF. Here the CDR3 DNA reads TGCGCCAGCAGCATGGACAGGGAGCGAGCTTTCTTT.